This T cell receptor (beta chain) originates from a study of OX40 agonist ivuxolimab in advanced cancers. Study results and caveats: Expanded clones tended on average to be more numerous among CD8+ T cells than CD4+.

Comment on this clone: The antigen remains undetermined.

This CDR3 spans 13 amino acids. Germline V gene sequence: CDR1 SGHDN, CDR2 FVKESK. V lost 3 bases and J lost 1, with 6 bases in between. Sequenced by immunoSEQ multiplex PCR; TCRdb stores in-frame clones only, minus some. The sample carries more than 45,000 clones, roughly 84% recorded once. The chain recombines TRBV14 with TRBJ1-1, with D possibly being TRBD1 (5 bases). Sequencing was performed on CD4+ or CD8+ T cells sorted from blood, taken in a trial of the OX40 agonist ivuxolimab. This clonotype was sampled from an adult with an advanced solid tumor such as melanoma, head and neck, liver or kidney cancer. This chain's CDR3 is CASSQGGNTEAFF. As DNA, the CDR3 is TGTGCCAGCAGCCAGGGGGGGAACACTGAAGCTTTCTTT.